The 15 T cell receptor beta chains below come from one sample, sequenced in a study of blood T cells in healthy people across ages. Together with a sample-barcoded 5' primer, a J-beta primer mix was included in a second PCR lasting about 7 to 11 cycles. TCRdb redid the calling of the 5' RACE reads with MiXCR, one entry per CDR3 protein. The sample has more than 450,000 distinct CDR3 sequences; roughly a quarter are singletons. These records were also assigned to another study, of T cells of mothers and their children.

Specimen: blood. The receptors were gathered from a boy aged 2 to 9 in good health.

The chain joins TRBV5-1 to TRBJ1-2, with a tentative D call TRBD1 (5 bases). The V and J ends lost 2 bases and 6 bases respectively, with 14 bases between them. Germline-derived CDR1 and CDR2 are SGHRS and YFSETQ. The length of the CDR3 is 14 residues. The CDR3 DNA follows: TGCGCCAGCAGCTTCTCCGGGACGGTCGATGGCTACACCTTC. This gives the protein CASSFSGTVDGYTF.

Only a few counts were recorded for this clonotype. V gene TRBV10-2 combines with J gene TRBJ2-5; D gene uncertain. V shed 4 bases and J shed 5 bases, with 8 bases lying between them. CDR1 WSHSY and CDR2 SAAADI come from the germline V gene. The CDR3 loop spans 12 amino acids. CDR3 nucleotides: TGCGCCAGCAGTGGACCCTGGGAGACCCAGTACTTC. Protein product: CASSGPWETQYF.

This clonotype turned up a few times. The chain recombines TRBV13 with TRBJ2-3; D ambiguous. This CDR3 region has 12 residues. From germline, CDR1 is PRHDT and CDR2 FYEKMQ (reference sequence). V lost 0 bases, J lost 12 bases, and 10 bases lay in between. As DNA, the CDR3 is TGTGCCAGCAGCTTAGGAGGTACCTTTCAGTATTTT. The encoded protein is CASSLGGTFQYF.

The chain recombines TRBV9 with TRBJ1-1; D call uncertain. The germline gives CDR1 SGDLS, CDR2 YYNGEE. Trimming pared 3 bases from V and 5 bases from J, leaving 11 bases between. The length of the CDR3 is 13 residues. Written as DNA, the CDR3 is TGTGCCAGCAGCGAGGGTGTCCGGACTGAAGCTTTCTTT. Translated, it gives CASSEGVRTEAFF.

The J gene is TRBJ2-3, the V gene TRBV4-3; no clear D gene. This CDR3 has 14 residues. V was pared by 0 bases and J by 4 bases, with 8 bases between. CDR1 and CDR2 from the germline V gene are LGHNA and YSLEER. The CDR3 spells CASSQDPGSDTQYF. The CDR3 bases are TGCGCCAGCAGCCAAGACCCAGGCTCAGATACGCAGTATTTT.

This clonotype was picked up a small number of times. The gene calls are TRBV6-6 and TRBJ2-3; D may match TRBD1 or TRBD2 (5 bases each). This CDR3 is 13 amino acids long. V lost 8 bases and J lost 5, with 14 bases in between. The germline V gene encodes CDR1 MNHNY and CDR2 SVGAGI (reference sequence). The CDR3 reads CASGDQWKDTQYF. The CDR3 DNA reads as TGTGCCAGCGGGGACCAGTGGAAAGATACGCAGTATTTT.

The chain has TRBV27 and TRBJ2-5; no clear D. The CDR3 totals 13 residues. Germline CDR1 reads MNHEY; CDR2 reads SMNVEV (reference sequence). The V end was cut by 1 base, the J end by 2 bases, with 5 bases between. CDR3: CASSLFWQETQYF. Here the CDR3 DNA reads TGTGCCAGCAGTTTATTCTGGCAAGAGACCCAGTACTTC.

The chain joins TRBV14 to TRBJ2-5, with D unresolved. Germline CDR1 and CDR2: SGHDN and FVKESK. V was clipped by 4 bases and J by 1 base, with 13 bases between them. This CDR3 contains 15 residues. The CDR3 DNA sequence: TGTGCCAGCAGCCCGGCCCTGGGATCCCAAGAGACCCAGTACTTC. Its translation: CASSPALGSQETQYF.

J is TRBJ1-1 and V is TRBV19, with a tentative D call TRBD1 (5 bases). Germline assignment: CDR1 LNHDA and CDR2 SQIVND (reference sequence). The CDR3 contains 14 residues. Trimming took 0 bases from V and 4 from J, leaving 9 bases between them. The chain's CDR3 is CASSIELRGTEAFF. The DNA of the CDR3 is TGTGCCAGTAGTATAGAATTGAGGGGCACTGAAGCTTTCTTT.

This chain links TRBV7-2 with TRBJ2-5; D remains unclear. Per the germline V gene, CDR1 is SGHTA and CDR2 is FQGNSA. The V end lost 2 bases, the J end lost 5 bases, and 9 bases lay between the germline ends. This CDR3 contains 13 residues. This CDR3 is CASSLSPDETQYF. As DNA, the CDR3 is TGTGCCAGCAGCTTAAGCCCCGACGAGACCCAGTACTTC. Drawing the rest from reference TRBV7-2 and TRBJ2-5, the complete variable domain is GAGVSQSPSNKVTEKGKDVELRCDPISGHTALYWYRQSLGQGLEFLIYFQGNSAPDKSGLPSDRFSAERTGGSVSTLTIQRTQQEDSAVYLCASSLSPDETQYFGPGTRLLVL.

CDR3 loop: CASSWDFSTDTQYF. CDR3 in DNA: TGTGCCAGCAGCTGGGACTTTTCCACAGATACGCAGTATTTT. The chain uses TRBV5-5 and TRBJ2-3, with D perhaps TRBD2 (6 bases). Trimming took off 3 bases at V and 2 bases at J, with 10 bases between the two ends. Germline CDR1 is SGHKS and CDR2 is YYEKEE (reference sequence). CDR3 size: 14 residues.

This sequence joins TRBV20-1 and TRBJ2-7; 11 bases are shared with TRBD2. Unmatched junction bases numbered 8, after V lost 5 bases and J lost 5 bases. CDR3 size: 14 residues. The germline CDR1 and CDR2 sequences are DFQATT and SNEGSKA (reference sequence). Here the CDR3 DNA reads TGCAGTGCTCTACAACTAGCGGGGGAGGACGAGCAGTACTTC. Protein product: CSALQLAGEDEQYF.

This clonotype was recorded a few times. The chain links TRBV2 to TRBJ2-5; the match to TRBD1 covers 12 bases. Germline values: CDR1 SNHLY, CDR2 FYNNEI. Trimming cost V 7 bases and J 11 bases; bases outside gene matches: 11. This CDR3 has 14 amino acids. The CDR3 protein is CASKVGQGAGEQYF. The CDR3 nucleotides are TGTGCCAGCAAAGTGGGACAGGGGGCCGGTGAGCAGTACTTC.

The chain's CDR3 is CASSQVGQGGTEAFF. The CDR3 bases are TGTGCCAGCAGCCAAGTAGGGCAGGGCGGCACTGAAGCTTTCTTT. The rearrangement links TRBV4-2 to TRBJ1-1; D perhaps matches TRBD1 (5 bases). V lost 1 base to trimming and J lost 4 bases, with 13 bases between them. Germline-derived CDR1 and CDR2 are LGHNA and YNFKEQ. This CDR3 comprises 15 residues.

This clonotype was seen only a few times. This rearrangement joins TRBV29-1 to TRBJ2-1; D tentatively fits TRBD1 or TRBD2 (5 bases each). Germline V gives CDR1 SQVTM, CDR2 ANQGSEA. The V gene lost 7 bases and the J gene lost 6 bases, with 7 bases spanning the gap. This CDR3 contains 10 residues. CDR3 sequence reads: CSDGGNEQFF. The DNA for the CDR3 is TGCAGCGATGGGGGCAATGAGCAGTTCTTC.